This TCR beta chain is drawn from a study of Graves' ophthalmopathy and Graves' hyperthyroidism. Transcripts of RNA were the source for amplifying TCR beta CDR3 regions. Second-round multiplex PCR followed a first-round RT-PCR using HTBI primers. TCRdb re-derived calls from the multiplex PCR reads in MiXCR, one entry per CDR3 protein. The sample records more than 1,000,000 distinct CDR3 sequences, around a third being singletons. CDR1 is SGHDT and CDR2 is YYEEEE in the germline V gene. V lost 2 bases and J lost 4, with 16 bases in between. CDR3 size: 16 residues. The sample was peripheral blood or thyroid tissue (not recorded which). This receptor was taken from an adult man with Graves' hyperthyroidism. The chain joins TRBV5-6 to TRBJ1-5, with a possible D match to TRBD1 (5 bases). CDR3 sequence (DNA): TGTGCCAGCAGCTTTACCAAAACAGGAGAAAATCAGCCCCAGCATTTT. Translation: CASSFTKTGENQPQHF.